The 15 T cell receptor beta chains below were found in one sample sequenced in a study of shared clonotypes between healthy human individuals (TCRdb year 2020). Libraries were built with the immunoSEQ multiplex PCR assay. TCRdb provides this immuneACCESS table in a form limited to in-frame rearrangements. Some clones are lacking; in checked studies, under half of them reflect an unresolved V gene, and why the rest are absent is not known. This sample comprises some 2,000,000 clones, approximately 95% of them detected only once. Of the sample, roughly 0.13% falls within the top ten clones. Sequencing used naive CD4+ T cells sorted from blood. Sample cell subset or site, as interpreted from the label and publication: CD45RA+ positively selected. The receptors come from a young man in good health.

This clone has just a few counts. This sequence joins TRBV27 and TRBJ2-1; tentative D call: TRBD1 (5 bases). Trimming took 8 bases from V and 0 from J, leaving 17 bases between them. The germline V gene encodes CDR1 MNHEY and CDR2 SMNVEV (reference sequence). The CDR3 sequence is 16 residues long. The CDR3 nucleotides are TGTGCCAGCGTCGCAGACAGTCCGAGCTCCTACAATGAGCAGTTCTTC. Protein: CASVADSPSSYNEQFF.

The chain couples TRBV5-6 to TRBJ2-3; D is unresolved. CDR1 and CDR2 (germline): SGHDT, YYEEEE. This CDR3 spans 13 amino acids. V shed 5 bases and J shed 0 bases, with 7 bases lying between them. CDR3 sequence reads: CASRLRSTDTQYF. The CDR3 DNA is TGTGCCAGCAGGCTTCGCAGCACAGATACGCAGTATTTT.

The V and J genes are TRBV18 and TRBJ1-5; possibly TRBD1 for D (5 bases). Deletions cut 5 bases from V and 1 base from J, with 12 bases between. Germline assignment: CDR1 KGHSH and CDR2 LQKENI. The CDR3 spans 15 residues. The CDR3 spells CASSKGLQSNQPQHF. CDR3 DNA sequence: TGTGCCAGCTCAAAGGGACTCCAGAGCAATCAGCCCCAGCATTTT.

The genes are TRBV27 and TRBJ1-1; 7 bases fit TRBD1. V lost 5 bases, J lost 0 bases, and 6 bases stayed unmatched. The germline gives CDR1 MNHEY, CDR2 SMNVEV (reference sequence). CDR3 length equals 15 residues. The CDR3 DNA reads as TGTGCCAGCAGTGCAGACAGGGCTATGAACACTGAAGCTTTCTTT. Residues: CASSADRAMNTEAFF.

CDR3 sequence: CASRSGQGSEQYF. In DNA, the CDR3 is TGTGCCAGCAGGTCGGGGCAGGGGAGCGAGCAGTACTTC. The V gene is TRBV6-1, the J gene TRBJ2-7; the D gene is possibly TRBD1 (6 bases). Deletions cut 6 bases from V and 6 bases from J, with 15 bases between. The germline gives CDR1 MNHNS, CDR2 SASEGT. This CDR3 is built from 13 residues.

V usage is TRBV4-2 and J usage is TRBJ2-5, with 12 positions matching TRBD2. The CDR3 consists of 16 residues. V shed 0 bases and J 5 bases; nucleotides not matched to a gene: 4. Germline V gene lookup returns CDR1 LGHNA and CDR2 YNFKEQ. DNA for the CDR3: TGTGCCAGCAGCCAAGACTGGCTAGCGGGAGGGGAGACCCAGTACTTC. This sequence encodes CASSQDWLAGGETQYF.

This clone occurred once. CDR3 bases: TGCGCCAGCAGCCAACTTCCAGGGAGCTCTGGAAACACCATATATTTT. It is translated as CASSQLPGSSGNTIYF. V is TRBV4-1 and J is TRBJ1-3, with a possible D match to TRBD1 (5 bases). Germline CDR1 and CDR2: MGHRA and YSYEKL. Deletions cut 2 bases from V and 0 bases from J, with 11 bases between. The CDR3 consists of 16 residues.

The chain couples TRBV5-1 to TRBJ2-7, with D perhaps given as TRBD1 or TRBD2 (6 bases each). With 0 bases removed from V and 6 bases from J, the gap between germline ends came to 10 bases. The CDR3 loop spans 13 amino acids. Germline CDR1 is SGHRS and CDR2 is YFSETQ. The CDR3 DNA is TGCGCCAGCAGCTTGGAAGGGGGGCCCGAGCAGTACTTC. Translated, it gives CASSLEGGPEQYF.

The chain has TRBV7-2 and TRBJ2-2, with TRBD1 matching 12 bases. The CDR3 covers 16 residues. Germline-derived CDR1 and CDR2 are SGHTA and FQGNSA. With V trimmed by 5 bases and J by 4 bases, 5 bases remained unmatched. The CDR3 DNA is TGTGCCAGCAGCACAACGGGACAGGGGGCCACCGGGGAGCTGTTTTTT. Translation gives CASSTTGQGATGELFF.

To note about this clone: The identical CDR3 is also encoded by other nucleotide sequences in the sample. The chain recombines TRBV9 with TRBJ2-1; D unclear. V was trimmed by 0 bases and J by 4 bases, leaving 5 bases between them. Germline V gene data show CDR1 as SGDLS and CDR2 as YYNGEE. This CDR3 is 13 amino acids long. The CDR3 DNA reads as TGTGCCAGCAGCGTAGAAGTGTACAATGAGCAGTTCTTC. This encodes CASSVEVYNEQFF.

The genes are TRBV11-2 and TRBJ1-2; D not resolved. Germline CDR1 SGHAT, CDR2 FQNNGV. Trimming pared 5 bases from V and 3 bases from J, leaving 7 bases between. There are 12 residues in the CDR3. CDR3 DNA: TGTGCCAGCAGCGGACGGGACTATGGCTACACCTTC. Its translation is CASSGRDYGYTF.

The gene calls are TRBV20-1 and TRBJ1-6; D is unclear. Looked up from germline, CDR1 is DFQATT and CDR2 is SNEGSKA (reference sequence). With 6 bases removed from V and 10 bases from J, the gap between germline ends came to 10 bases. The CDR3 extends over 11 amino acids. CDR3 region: CSARRKSPLHF. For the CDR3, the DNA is TGCAGTGCCCGACGGAAGTCACCCCTCCACTTT.

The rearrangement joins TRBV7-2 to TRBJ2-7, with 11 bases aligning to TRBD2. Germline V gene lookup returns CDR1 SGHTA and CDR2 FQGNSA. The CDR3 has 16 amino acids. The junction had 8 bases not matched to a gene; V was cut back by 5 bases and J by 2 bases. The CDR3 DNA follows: TGTGCCAGCAGCGATAGCGGGGGGGCCAGTCCCTACGAGCAGTACTTC. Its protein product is CASSDSGGASPYEQYF.

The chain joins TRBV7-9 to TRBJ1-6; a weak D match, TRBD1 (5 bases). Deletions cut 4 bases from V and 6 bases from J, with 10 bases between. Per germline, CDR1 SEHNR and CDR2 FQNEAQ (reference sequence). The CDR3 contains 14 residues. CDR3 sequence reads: CASSYDRLNSPLHF. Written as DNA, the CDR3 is TGTGCCAGCAGCTACGACAGACTTAATTCACCCCTCCACTTT.

The DNA for the CDR3 is TGCAGCGTTGAAGATCGGTACGGGAACTATGGCTACACCTTC. Translating gives CSVEDRYGNYGYTF. The rearrangement joins TRBV29-1 to TRBJ1-2; D is ambiguous. Per germline, CDR1 SQVTM and CDR2 ANQGSEA. The V and J ends lost 0 bases and 2 bases respectively, with 10 bases between them. This CDR3 spans 14 amino acids.